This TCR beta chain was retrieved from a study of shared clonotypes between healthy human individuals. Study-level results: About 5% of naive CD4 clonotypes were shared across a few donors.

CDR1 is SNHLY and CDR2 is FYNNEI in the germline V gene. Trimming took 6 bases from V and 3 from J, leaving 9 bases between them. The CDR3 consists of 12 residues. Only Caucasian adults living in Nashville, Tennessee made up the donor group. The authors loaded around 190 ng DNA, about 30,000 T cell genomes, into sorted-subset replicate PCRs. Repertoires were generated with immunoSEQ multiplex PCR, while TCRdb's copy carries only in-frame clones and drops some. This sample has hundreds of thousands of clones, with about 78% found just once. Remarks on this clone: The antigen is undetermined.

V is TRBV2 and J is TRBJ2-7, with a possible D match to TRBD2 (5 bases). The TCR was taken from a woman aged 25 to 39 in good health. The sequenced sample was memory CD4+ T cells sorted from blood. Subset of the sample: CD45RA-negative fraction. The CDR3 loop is CASSASSYEQYF. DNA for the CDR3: TGTGCCAGCAGCGCTAGCAGCTACGAGCAGTACTTC.